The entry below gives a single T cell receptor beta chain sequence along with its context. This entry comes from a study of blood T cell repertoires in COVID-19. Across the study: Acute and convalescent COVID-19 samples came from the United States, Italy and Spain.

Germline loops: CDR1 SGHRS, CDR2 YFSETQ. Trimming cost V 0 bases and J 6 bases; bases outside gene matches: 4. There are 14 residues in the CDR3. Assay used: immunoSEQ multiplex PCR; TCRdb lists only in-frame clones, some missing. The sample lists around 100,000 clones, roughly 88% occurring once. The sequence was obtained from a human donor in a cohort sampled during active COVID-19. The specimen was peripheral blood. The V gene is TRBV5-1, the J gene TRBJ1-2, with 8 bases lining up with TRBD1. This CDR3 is CASSLDGQGNGYTF. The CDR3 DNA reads TGCGCCAGCAGCTTGGACGGACAGGGAAATGGCTACACCTTC.